This T cell receptor (beta chain) was observed in a study of T cell responses to AZD1222 COVID-19 vaccine. With respect to this clone: Its antigen is unidentified.

Data came from immunoSEQ multiplex PCR; TCRdb stores just in-frame clones and leaves some out. In the table there are about 160,000 clones, 92% of which are singletons. General study findings and limits: At 160-218 and 743-854, vaccine-associated CD4 TCRs were dominant, and they spanned spike.

The sequenced sample was peripheral blood, obtained on day 0 of MenACWY control vaccination. The sequence was obtained from an adult in good health.

The CDR3 DNA follows: TGTGCCAGCAGCAAAGTGGGGACAAGCTCCTACAATGAGCAGTTCTTC. This gives the protein CASSKVGTSSYNEQFF. This chain joins TRBV11-3 and TRBJ2-1; TRBD1 is a possible D gene (6 bases). Germline CDR1 SGHNT, CDR2 YENEEA. Trimming pared 5 bases from V and 0 bases from J, leaving 14 bases between. The CDR3 loop spans 16 amino acids.